The rows below give T cell receptor beta chains drawn from one sample of a study of patients and donors after allogeneic stem cell transplantation. TCRdb re-called the RT-PCR reads through MiXCR, storing one row per CDR3 protein. The data hold about 4,200 distinct CDR3 sequences, with approximately 15% observed a single time. The sample taken for sequencing was blood, either unsorted or a sorted T cell fraction (not recorded which). These receptors were taken from a human donor who was either an allogeneic HSCT recipient or a stem cell or donor lymphocyte infusion donor (not recorded which). It is not recorded whose cells these are; they may come from a transplant donor. The CDR3 runs from the conserved cysteine through the conserved F or W. The D gene is left open where the match is weak. Some rows mark clone size as missing; the rest say once, few, many or name a class of expanded clone.

TGTGCCAGCAGTCCCCGGACAGGGTGGTGGGATGGCTACACCTTC | CASSPRTGWWDGYTF | TRBV28 | TRBD1 | few | TRBJ1-2
TGCGCCAGCAGCCCGCTTGTCTACCAAAGACGCACAGATACGCAGTATTTT | CASSPLVYQRRTDTQYF | TRBV5-1 | - | - | TRBJ2-3
TGTGCCAGCAGGTCCCTTCGGAGAAACACCATATATTTT | CASRSLRRNTIYF | TRBV6-5 | - | - | TRBJ1-3
TGTGCCAGCAGCGTAGGACCAGGGGTGAGCAATCAGCCCCAGCATTTT | CASSVGPGVSNQPQHF | TRBV9 | - | - | TRBJ1-5
TGCGCCAGCAGCAGGCAGGGGAATCAGCCCCAGCATTTT | CASSRQGNQPQHF | TRBV5-1 | - | - | TRBJ1-5
TGTGCCAGCAGTGGGTACAGGGGTCGAACTGAAGCTTTCTTT | CASSGYRGRTEAFF | TRBV6-6 | TRBD1 | many | TRBJ1-1
TGCAGCGTTGAAGATCGGTACGAGCAGTACTTC | CSVEDRYEQYF | TRBV29-1 | - | few | TRBJ2-7
TGTGCTAGTGGAGTCTTGAAGGGGGTCGGCAATCAGCCCCAGCATTTT | CASGVLKGVGNQPQHF | TRBV12-5 | - | - | TRBJ1-5
TGTGCCAGCAGCTTAGACTTAGGACAGCCCCAGCATTTT | CASSLDLGQPQHF | TRBV11-2 | - | medium-sized | TRBJ1-5
TGTGCCAGCAGTTTATGGGGGCTCAATGAGCAGTTCTTC | CASSLWGLNEQFF | TRBV12-3/TRBV12-4 | - | - | TRBJ2-1
TGTGCCAGCAGCTCCAGACATATCGCTAATGAAAAACTGTTTTTT | CASSSRHIANEKLFF | TRBV7-6 | - | few | TRBJ1-4
TGTGCCAGCAGTTACGAGGTGAACACCGGGGAGCTGTTTTTT | CASSYEVNTGELFF | TRBV6-5 | - | many | TRBJ2-2
TGTGCCAGCAGCCATAGCGGGTCCCAAGAGACCCAGTACTTC | CASSHSGSQETQYF | TRBV7-9 | TRBD2 | - | TRBJ2-5
TGTGCCACCAGTGATTGGACGGGGCCCCAGCATTTT | CATSDWTGPQHF | TRBV24-1 | - | - | TRBJ1-5
TGTGCCAGCAGTAGAAACAGGGGGCCTAACTATGGCTACACCTTC | CASSRNRGPNYGYTF | TRBV2 | TRBD1 | many | TRBJ1-2
TGTGCCAGCAGCCGGGGGCAGTTCACAGATACGCAGTATTTT | CASSRGQFTDTQYF | TRBV7-3 | - | few | TRBJ2-3
TGTGCCAGCAGCTTTTGGCAGGGAGGGAATCAGCCCCAGCATTTT | CASSFWQGGNQPQHF | TRBV5-5 | - | few | TRBJ1-5
TGTGCCAGCAGCAGCTTAAACTATGGCTACACCTTC | CASSSLNYGYTF | TRBV5-6 | - | many | TRBJ1-2
TGTGCCAGCTCACCAGTTCTCCTGAACACTGAAGCTTTCTTT | CASSPVLLNTEAFF | TRBV18 | - | - | TRBJ1-1
TGTGCCTCCTCTTGGGCGGACTATGGCTACACCTTC | CASSWADYGYTF | TRBV28 | - | - | TRBJ1-2